This passage covers 30 T cell receptor beta chains from one sample sequenced in a study of blood T cell repertoires in COVID-19. Sequencing used immunoSEQ multiplex PCR; TCRdb keeps in-frame clones, though not all of them. The data contain some 200,000 clones, less than 90% of them singletons. Sample: peripheral blood. Receptors were obtained from a woman at least 80 years old with active or convalescent COVID-19.

The rearrangement links TRBV10-3 to TRBJ2-3; TRBD1 is a possible D gene (5 bases). The CDR3 is made up of 14 amino acids. Trimming left V 4 bases short and J 2 bases short, with 10 bases between. CDR1 ENHRY and CDR2 SYGVKD come from the germline V gene. The CDR3 DNA sequence: TGTGCCATCAGTGTTCAGGGCACCACAGATACGCAGTATTTT. Translated, it gives CAISVQGTTDTQYF.

V gene TRBV5-1 combines with J gene TRBJ1-3, with a weak D call TRBD1 (6 bases). The CDR3 length is 16 residues. V gave up 4 bases and J gave up 1 base, with 15 bases separating them. Germline V gene data show CDR1 as SGHRS and CDR2 as YFSETQ. The chain's CDR3 is CASSELSQGSGNTIYF. The CDR3 DNA follows: TGCGCCAGCAGCGAACTATCCCAGGGGTCTGGAAACACCATATATTTT. Full variable domain (missing parts from reference TRBV5-1 and TRBJ1-3): KAGVTQTPRYLIKTRGQQVTLSCSPISGHRSVSWYQQTPGQGLQFLFEYFSETQRNKGNFPGRFSGRQFSNSRSEMNVSTLELGDSALYLCASSELSQGSGNTIYFGEGSWLTVV.

There are a few counts of this clone. V is TRBV12-5 and J is TRBJ1-5; no definite D call. The V gene's germline CDR1 is LGHNT and CDR2 FRNRAP. The CDR3 consists of 14 residues. Trimming removed 6 bases at V and 3 bases at J, with 12 bases between. As DNA, the CDR3 is TGTGCTAGTGGACGACACGGAATCAATCAGCCCCAGCATTTT. Translating gives CASGRHGINQPQHF.

V gene TRBV28 combines with J gene TRBJ1-3; weak D call: TRBD1 (5 bases). The CDR3 length is 15 residues. Trimming stripped 3 bases from V and 4 bases from J, with 13 bases between. Germline CDR1 MDHEN, CDR2 SYDVKM. The CDR3 loop is CASSLRGVGGNTIYF. As DNA, the CDR3 is TGTGCCAGCAGTTTGCGGGGGGTGGGAGGAAACACCATATATTTT. The complete variable domain, with remaining parts taken from reference TRBV28 and TRBJ1-3, reads DVKVTQSSRYLVKRTGEKVFLECVQDMDHENMFWYRQDPGLGLRLIYFSYDVKMKEKGDIPEGYSVSREKKERFSLILESASTNQTSMYLCASSLRGVGGNTIYFGEGSWLTVV.

The chain couples TRBV7-9 to TRBJ2-2; D may be TRBD1 (6 bases). CDR3 size: 15 residues. Looked up from germline, CDR1 is SEHNR and CDR2 is FQNEAQ (reference sequence). Trimming left V 5 bases short and J 0 bases short, with 10 bases between. The CDR3 spells CASSPRQANTGELFF. The CDR3 bases are TGTGCCAGCAGCCCAAGACAGGCGAACACCGGGGAGCTGTTTTTT.

The chain uses TRBV5-4 and TRBJ2-3, with D possibly TRBD2 on 6 matching bases. From germline, CDR1 is SGHNT and CDR2 YYREEE (reference sequence). The length of the CDR3 is 17 residues. Trimming pared 2 bases from V and 3 bases from J, leaving 19 bases between. CDR3 sequence (DNA): TGTGCCAGCAGCTTACGGGTCGGCGGGGTAGGAACAGATACGCAGTATTTT. It codes for CASSLRVGGVGTDTQYF.

CDR3: CASSLAGGGRNTGELFF. The CDR3 DNA reads TGCGCCAGCAGCTTGGCCGGGGGAGGGAGGAACACCGGGGAGCTGTTTTTT. This chain joins TRBV5-1 and TRBJ2-2; 7 nucleotides match TRBD2. The CDR3 length is 17 residues. Per the germline V gene, CDR1 is SGHRS and CDR2 is YFSETQ. The ends lost 0 bases at V and 1 base at J; junction bases unmatched: 6.

This chain uses TRBV19 with TRBJ1-4; D remains unclear. The CDR3 contains 14 residues. With 3 bases removed from V and 4 bases from J, the gap between germline ends came to 9 bases. The germline V gene has CDR1 LNHDA and CDR2 SQIVND (reference sequence). The CDR3 coding sequence is TGTGCCAGTAGTATCCGCAGGTTTAATGAAAAACTGTTTTTT. Translation: CASSIRRFNEKLFF.

This chain connects TRBV12-1 to TRBJ1-3; TRBD1 was called by the table and not checked on the DNA. TRBV12-1 is a documented pseudogene. This CDR3 region has 14 residues. The CDR3 bases are TGTGCCAGCAGCTTACAGGGGGTGGGAAACACCATATATTTT. It encodes CASSLQGVGNTIYF.

The V and J genes are TRBV4-3 and TRBJ1-6, with 7 bases lining up with TRBD1. CDR3 length: 16 amino acids. Germline CDR1 LGHNA, CDR2 YSLEER. J lost 3 bases, V lost 3 bases, and 5 bases had no gene match. This chain's CDR3 is CASSQGGQDYNSPLHF. CDR3 nucleotide sequence: TGCGCCAGCAGCCAGGGAGGACAGGACTATAATTCACCCCTCCACTTT.

Concerning this clone: A much larger clone lies a single base off, so this may be a read error. Other DNA sequences within the sample encode an identical CDR3. This sequence joins TRBV21-1 and TRBJ2-7; TRBD1, as called in the table, went unchecked against the DNA. TRBV21-1 is described as a pseudogene. This CDR3 spans 16 amino acids. The CDR3 protein is CASSKGRQAPAYEQYF. In nucleotides, the CDR3 is TGTGCCAGCAGCAAAGGTCGACAGGCCCCAGCCTACGAGCAGTATTTC.

The rearrangement links TRBV7-2 to TRBJ2-3; no firm D call. V lost 6 bases and J lost 3, with 4 bases in between. CDR3 length: 11 residues. Germline V gives CDR1 SGHTA, CDR2 FQGNSA. DNA of the CDR3: TGTGCCAGCAGTCATACAGATACGCAGTATTTT. Translated: CASSHTDTQYF.

On this clone itself: The junction and the germline gene differ at one end; a read error may be behind it. The V gene is TRBV6-2 or TRBV6-3, the J gene TRBJ2-1; TRBD2 is a possible D gene (6 bases). This CDR3 is 14 amino acids long. In germline, CDR1 is MNHEY, CDR2 SVGEGT. CDR3 DNA sequence: TGTGCCACCAGTGTCGGGGGACTTGGTAATGAGCAGTTCTTC. Translating gives CATSVGGLGNEQFF.

The V gene is TRBV11-3, the J gene TRBJ2-7; 7 bases map to TRBD1. Germline loops: CDR1 SGHNT, CDR2 YENEEA. The trim removed 5 bases at V and 2 bases at J, leaving 6 bases unmatched. The CDR3 runs to 14 residues. The CDR3 reads CASSRIQGAYEQYF. The DNA of the CDR3 is TGTGCCAGCAGCCGGATCCAGGGGGCCTACGAGCAGTACTTC.

The V gene is TRBV9, the J gene TRBJ2-3; D is undetermined. The V end was cut by 4 bases, the J end by 2 bases, with 5 bases between. The V gene's germline CDR1 is SGDLS and CDR2 YYNGEE. CDR3 size: 12 residues. CDR3 coding DNA: TGTGCCAGCAGCACAGCCACAGATACGCAGTATTTT. Its protein product is CASSTATDTQYF.

This clone came up once. CDR3 sequence reads: CASSFGRNNEQFF. The CDR3 DNA reads TGTGCCAGCAGTTTCGGGAGAAACAATGAGCAGTTCTTC. The chain uses TRBV6-2 or TRBV6-3 and TRBJ2-1, with a weak D call TRBD2 (6 bases). Germline V gene lookup returns CDR1 MNHEY and CDR2 SVGEGT. This CDR3 contains 13 residues. V lost 4 bases and J lost 5, with 9 bases in between.

This chain joins TRBV7-6 and TRBJ1-2; unclear D gene. The length of the CDR3 is 10 residues. Germline CDR1 reads SGHVS; CDR2 reads FNYEAQ. The V end lost 0 bases, the J end lost 14 bases, and 7 bases lay between the germline ends. CDR3 amino acids: CASSLAWETF. In nucleotides, the CDR3 is TGTGCCAGCAGCTTAGCTTGGGAGACCTTC.

The chain joins TRBV2 to TRBJ2-2, with 13 positions matching TRBD2. Germline values: CDR1 SNHLY, CDR2 FYNNEI. This CDR3 region has 16 residues. J lost 4 bases, V lost 5 bases, and 4 bases had no gene match. CDR3: CASSLTSGGATGELFF. CDR3 DNA sequence: TGTGCCAGCAGTCTCACTAGCGGGGGGGCCACCGGGGAGCTGTTTTTT.

V gene TRBV7-9 combines with J gene TRBJ1-5, with 11 nucleotides matching TRBD1. Germline values: CDR1 SEHNR, CDR2 FQNEAQ (reference sequence). The CDR3 is 19 residues long. V shed 2 bases, J shed 2 bases, and the junction held 11 bases outside the gene matches. CDR3 in amino acids: CASSLNPGQGVEGNQPQHF. CDR3 nucleotides: TGTGCCAGCAGCTTAAACCCGGGACAGGGGGTTGAGGGCAATCAGCCCCAGCATTTT.

About this clone itself: Other nucleotide sequences from this sample produce the same CDR3. The chain is built from TRBV19 and TRBJ1-3, with D uncertain. The CDR3 has 14 residues. The V end was cut by 2 bases, the J end by 4 bases, with 9 bases between. Looked up from germline, CDR1 is LNHDA and CDR2 is SQIVND (reference sequence). CDR3 in amino acids: CASSIRGSGNTIYF. For the CDR3, the DNA is TGTGCCAGTAGTATACGGGGATCCGGAAACACCATATATTTT.

The chain combines TRBV11-3 with TRBJ1-1, with 8 bases fitting TRBD1. The V gene end was trimmed by 5 bases and the J gene end by 1 base; junction bases not matched to a gene: 6. Per germline, CDR1 SGHNT and CDR2 YENEEA. The CDR3 loop spans 15 amino acids. The CDR3 nucleotides are TGTGCCAGCAGCGCGGACAGGGCGGGGAACACTGAAGCTTTCTTT. This encodes CASSADRAGNTEAFF.

The chain employs TRBV7-9 and TRBJ2-2; possibly TRBD1 for D (6 bases). The V end lost 3 bases, the J end lost 3 bases, and 8 bases lay between the germline ends. The CDR3 length is 14 residues. Germline V CDR1 and CDR2: SEHNR, FQNEAQ (reference sequence). CDR3: CASSLGAYTGELFF. The DNA of the CDR3 is TGTGCCAGCAGCTTGGGGGCGTACACCGGGGAGCTGTTTTTT.

In regard to this clone: The junction departs from the called germline gene at one end, perhaps through a read error. V usage is TRBV4-1 and J usage is TRBJ2-3; TRBD2 agrees at 10 bases. CDR3 length: 16 residues. Germline V CDR1 and CDR2: MGHRA, YSYEKL. CDR3 loop: CASRQASGGATDTQYF. The CDR3 DNA reads TGCGCCAGCAGACAAGCCAGCGGGGGGGCGACAGATACGCAGTATTTT.

Concerning this clone itself: At the DNA level, this CDR3 is encoded by other sequences in the same sample as well. The chain links TRBV12-3 or TRBV12-4 to TRBJ2-7; 7 positions match TRBD1. The CDR3 totals 13 residues. V lost 6 bases, J lost 4 bases, and 6 bases stayed unmatched. CDR3 amino acids: CASRSTGSYEQYF. DNA for the CDR3: TGTGCCAGCAGGTCGACAGGGTCATACGAGCAGTACTTC.

The chain has TRBV7-9 and TRBJ2-1; 9 positions agree with TRBD2. Germline CDR1 is SEHNR and CDR2 is FQNEAQ (reference sequence). After removal of 5 bases from V and 6 bases from J, the junction contained 11 bases not matched to a gene. This CDR3 is 16 amino acids long. This CDR3 is CASSQTPGLAGNEQFF. In nucleotides, the CDR3 is TGTGCCAGCAGCCAGACACCGGGACTAGCCGGCAATGAGCAGTTCTTC.

The chain is built from TRBV5-6 and TRBJ2-7; D may be TRBD2 (6 bases). The V and J ends lost 4 bases and 11 bases respectively, with 16 bases between them. Germline V gene data show CDR1 as SGHDT and CDR2 as YYEEEE. The CDR3 length is 12 residues. The CDR3 protein is CASSIRTGGEYF. In nucleotides, the CDR3 is TGTGCCAGCAGCATTCGGACGGGCGGGGAGTACTTC.

CDR3 DNA sequence: TGTGCCAGCAGTTCCCTCGGGGGGCGAGAGACCCAGTACTTC. Translation gives CASSSLGGRETQYF. The chain carries TRBV28 and TRBJ2-5; possible D gene TRBD2, 7 bases. CDR1 MDHEN and CDR2 SYDVKM come from the germline V gene. This CDR3 has 14 residues. Trimming stripped 4 bases from V and 4 bases from J, with 13 bases between.

The chain carries TRBV3-1 (or the pseudogene TRBV3-2) and TRBJ1-5; D is possibly TRBD1 (5 bases). Trimming cost V 1 base and J 4 bases, with 8 bases left between them. Germline V gene data show CDR1 as LGHDT and CDR2 as YNNKEL (reference sequence). This CDR3 comprises 14 residues. The CDR3 nucleotides read TGTGCCAGCAGCCAAGGGACAAGGAATCAGCCCCAGCATTTT. This translates into CASSQGTRNQPQHF.

This clone was recorded once. The chain couples TRBV11-3 to TRBJ2-3; D unclear. This CDR3 is 12 amino acids long. The V gene lost 8 bases and the J gene lost 5 bases, with 11 bases spanning the gap. The V gene's germline CDR1 is SGHNT and CDR2 YENEEA. The DNA for the CDR3 is TGTGCCAGCGGGCCTTTTGGAGATACGCAGTATTTT. Protein: CASGPFGDTQYF.

This chain links TRBV7-2 with TRBJ2-5; no reliable D call. This CDR3 is 17 amino acids long. With 0 bases removed from V and 0 bases from J, the gap between germline ends came to 14 bases. The germline V gene has CDR1 SGHTA and CDR2 FQGNSA. DNA for the CDR3: TGTGCCAGCAGCTTAGCGCTCTTAGCTGCGTACCAAGAGACCCAGTACTTC. Its translation is CASSLALLAAYQETQYF.